This T cell receptor (beta chain) was identified in a study of blood T cell repertoires in COVID-19. Looking at the study overall: Samples came from the United States, Italy and Spain, spanning acute and convalescent COVID-19. PBMCs, B-cell-depleted T cells, or T cells were the source of the cDNA or gDNA that made up the material.

This CDR3 region has 12 residues. Trimming stripped 2 bases from V and 7 bases from J, with 6 bases between. Germline V gene lookup returns CDR1 LGHDT and CDR2 YNNKEL (reference sequence). Generated by immunoSEQ multiplex PCR, the TCRdb table keeps only in-frame clones and is missing some. The table records roughly 140,000 clones, roughly four fifths of them present only once. The TCR originated in a woman older than 75 in a cohort sampled during active or convalescent COVID-19. The V and J genes are TRBV3-1 (or the pseudogene TRBV3-2) and TRBJ2-1, with D unresolved. Sequencing was performed on peripheral blood. The CDR3, as DNA: TGTGCCAGCAGCCAACGGGTGAATGAGCAGTTCTTC. Translation: CASSQRVNEQFF.